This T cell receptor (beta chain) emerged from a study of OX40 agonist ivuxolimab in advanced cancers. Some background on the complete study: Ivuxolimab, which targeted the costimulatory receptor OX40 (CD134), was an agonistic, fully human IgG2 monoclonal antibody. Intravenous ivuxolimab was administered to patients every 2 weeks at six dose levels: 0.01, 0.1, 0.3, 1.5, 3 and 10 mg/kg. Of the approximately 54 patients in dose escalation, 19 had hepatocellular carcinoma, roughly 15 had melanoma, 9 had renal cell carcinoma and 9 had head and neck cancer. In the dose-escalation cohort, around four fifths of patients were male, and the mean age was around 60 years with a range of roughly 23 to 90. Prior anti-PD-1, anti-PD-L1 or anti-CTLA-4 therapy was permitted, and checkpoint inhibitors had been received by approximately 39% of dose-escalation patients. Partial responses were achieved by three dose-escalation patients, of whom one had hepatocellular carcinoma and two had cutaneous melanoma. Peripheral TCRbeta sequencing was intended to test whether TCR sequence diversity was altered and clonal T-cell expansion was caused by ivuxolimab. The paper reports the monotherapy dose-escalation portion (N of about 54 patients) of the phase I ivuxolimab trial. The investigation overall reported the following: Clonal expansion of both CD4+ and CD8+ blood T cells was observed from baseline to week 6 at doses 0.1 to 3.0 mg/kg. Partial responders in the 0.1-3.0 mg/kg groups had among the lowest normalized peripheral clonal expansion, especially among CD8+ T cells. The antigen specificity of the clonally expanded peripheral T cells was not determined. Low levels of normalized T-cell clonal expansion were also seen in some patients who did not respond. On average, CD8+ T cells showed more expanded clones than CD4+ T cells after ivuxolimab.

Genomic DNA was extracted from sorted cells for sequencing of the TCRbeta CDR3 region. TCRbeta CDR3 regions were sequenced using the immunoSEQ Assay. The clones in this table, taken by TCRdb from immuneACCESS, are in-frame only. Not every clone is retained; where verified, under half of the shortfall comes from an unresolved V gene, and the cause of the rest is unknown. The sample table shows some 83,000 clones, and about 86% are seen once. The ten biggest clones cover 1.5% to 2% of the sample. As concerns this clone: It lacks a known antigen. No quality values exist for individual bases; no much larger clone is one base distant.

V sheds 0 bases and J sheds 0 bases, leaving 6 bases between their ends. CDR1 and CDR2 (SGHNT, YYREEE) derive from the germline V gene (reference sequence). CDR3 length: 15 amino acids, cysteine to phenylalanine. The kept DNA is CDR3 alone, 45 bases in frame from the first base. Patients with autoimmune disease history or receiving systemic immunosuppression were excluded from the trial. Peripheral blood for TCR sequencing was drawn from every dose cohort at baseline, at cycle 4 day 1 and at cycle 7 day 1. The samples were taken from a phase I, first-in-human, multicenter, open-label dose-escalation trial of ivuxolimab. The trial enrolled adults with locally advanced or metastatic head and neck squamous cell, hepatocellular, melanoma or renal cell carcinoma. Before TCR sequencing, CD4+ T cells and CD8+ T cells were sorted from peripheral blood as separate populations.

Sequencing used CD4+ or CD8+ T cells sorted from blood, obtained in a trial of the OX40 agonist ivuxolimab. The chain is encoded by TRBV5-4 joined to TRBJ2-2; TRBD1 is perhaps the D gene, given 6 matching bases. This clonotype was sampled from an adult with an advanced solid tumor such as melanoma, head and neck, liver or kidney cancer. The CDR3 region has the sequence CASSLGTANTGELFF. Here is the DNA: TGTGCCAGCAGCTTGGGGACAGCGAACACCGGGGAGCTGTTTTTT.